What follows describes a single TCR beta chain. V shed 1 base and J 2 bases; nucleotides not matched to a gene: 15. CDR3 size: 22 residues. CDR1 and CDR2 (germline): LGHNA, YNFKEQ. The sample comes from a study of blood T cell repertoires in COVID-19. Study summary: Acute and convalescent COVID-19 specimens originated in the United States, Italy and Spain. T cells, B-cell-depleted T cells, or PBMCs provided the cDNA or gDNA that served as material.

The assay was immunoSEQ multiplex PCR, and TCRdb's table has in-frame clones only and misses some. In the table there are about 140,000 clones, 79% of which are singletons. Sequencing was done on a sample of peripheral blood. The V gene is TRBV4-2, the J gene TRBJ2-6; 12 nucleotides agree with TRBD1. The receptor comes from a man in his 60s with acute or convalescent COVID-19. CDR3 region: CASSQAPGGTGGFFAGANVLTF. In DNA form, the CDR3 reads TGTGCCAGCAGCCAAGCCCCGGGAGGGACAGGGGGCTTCTTCGCTGGGGCCAACGTCCTGACTTTC.